This T cell receptor beta chain was sequenced in a study of blood T cell repertoires in COVID-19. Study as a whole: Acute and convalescent COVID-19 samples came from the United States, Italy and Spain.

With V trimmed by 5 bases and J by 3 bases, 11 bases remained unmatched. The CDR3 has 17 amino acids. Germline V lookup: CDR1 SEHNR, CDR2 FQNEAQ (reference sequence). Sequenced by immunoSEQ multiplex PCR; TCRdb stores in-frame clones only, minus some. The table shows about 55,000 clones, with approximately 85% occurring only once. The V call is TRBV7-9, the J call TRBJ2-2; TRBD1 matches 8 bases. Sample: peripheral blood. The clonotype comes from a human donor in a cohort sampled during active COVID-19. This CDR3 reads CASSRLLPGQDTGELFF. The CDR3 region has the DNA TGTGCCAGCAGCCGACTACTGCCGGGACAGGACACCGGGGAGCTGTTTTTT.